Detailed here is one TCR beta chain. The data belong to a study of blood T cell repertoires in COVID-19. Across the study: Acute and convalescent COVID-19 specimens originated in the United States, Italy and Spain. In each case, the material was cDNA or gDNA derived from T cells, B-cell-depleted T cells, or PBMCs.

The V and J ends lost 4 bases and 8 bases respectively, with 14 bases between them. Germline values: CDR1 SNHLY, CDR2 FYNNEI. This CDR3 contains 14 residues. Original data processing: Amplifying reference gene primers gave estimates of nucleated cell counts. Generated by immunoSEQ multiplex PCR, the TCRdb table keeps only in-frame clones and is missing some. Clonal size and the V and J genes are those of that table, whereas D and trimming came from the DNA. This sample carries about 99,000 clones, roughly nine tenths of them seen once, and the ten largest clones take 15% to 20%. Sequencing was performed on peripheral blood. The sequence was obtained from a woman older than 75 in a cohort sampled during active COVID-19. V and J are TRBV2 and TRBJ1-4; D remains unclear. CDR3 in DNA: TGTGCCAGCAGTGTTGGTCACGAGGGCGAAAAACTGTTTTTT. Translation: CASSVGHEGEKLFF.